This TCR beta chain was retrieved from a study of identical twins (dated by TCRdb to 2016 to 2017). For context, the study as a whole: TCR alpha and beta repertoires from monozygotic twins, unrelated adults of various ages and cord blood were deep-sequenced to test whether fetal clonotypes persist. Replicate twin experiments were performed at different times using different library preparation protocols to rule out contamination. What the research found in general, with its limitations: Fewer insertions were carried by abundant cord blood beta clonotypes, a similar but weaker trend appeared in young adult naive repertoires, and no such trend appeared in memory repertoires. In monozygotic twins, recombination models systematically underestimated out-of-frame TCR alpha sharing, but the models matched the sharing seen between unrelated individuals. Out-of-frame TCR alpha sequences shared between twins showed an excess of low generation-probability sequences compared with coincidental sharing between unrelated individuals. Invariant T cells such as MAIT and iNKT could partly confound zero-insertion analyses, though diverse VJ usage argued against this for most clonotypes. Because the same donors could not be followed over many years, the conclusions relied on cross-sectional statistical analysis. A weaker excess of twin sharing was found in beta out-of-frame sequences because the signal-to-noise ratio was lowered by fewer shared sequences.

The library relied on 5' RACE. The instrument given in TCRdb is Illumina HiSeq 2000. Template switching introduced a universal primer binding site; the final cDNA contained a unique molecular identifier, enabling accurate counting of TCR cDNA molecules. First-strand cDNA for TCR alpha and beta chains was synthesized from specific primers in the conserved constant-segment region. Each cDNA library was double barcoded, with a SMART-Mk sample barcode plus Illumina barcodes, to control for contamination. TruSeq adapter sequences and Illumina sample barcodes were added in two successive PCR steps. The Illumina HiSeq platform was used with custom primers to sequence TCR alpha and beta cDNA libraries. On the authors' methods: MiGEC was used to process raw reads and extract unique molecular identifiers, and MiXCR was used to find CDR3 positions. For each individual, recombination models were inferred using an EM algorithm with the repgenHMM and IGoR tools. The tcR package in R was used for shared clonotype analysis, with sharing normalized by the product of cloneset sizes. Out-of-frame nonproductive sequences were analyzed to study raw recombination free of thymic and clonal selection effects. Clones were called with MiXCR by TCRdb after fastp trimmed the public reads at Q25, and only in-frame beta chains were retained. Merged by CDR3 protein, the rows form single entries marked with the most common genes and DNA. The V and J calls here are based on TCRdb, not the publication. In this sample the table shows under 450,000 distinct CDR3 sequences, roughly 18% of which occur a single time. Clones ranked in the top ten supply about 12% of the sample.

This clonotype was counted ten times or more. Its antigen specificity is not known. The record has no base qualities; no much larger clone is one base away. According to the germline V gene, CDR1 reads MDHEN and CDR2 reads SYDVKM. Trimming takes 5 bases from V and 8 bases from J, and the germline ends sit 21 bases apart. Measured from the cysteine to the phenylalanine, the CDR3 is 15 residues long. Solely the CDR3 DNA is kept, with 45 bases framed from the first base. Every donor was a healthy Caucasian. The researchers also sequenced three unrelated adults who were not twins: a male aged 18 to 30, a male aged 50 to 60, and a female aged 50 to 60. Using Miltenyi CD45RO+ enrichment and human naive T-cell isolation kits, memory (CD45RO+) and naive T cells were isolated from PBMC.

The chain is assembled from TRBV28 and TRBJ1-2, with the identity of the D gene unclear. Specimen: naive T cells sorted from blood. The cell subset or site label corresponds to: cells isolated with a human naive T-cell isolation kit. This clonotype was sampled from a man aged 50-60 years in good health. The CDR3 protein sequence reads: CASSPPQRSGIGYTF. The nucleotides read TGTGCCAGCAGTCCGCCACAGCGTTCAGGAATAGGCTACACCTTC.